This T cell receptor beta chain was captured in a study of cytomegalovirus exposure and HLA in healthy donors. Whole-study results and caveats: Segments of the TCR beta V type were, in most cases, productive about 87% or about 30% of the time in an earlier analysis.

60 Vbeta and 13 Jbeta primers were used in PCR. Here immunoSEQ multiplex PCR was the method, and the copy in TCRdb shows in-frame clones only, minus some. Seen here are approximately 52,000 clones, about 76% observed once, and the top ten hold more than 2.5%. Trimming at V came to 7 bases and at J to 6 bases, leaving 9 bases not matched to a gene. CDR1 and CDR2 from the germline V gene are MNHEY and SMNVEV (reference sequence). This CDR3 comprises 14 residues. As for this clone: The antigen remains undetermined.

The V and J genes are TRBV27 and TRBJ1-1, with 9 bases lining up with TRBD1. The source of this sequence is a female donor in good health and CMV-seronegative. Material for sequencing was PBMCs. The CDR3 protein is CASTLTGGQSEAFF. Here the CDR3 DNA reads TGTGCCAGCACCCTAACAGGGGGCCAATCTGAAGCTTTCTTT.